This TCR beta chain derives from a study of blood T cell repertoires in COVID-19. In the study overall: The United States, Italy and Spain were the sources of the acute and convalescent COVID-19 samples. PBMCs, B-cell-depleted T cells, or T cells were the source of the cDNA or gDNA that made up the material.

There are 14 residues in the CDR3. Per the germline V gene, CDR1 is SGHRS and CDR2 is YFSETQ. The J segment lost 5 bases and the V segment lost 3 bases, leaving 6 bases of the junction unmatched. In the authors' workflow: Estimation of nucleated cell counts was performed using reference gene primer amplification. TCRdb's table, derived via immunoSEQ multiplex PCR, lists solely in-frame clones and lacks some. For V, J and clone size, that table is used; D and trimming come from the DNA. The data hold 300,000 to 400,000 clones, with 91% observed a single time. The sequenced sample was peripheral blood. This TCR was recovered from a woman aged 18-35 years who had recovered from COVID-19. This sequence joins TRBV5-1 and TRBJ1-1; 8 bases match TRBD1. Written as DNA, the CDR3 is TGCGCCAGCAGCTCTCCGGGACAGGTGACTGAAGCTTTCTTT. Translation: CASSSPGQVTEAFF.